A single TCR beta chain is shown here with its context. Its antigen is undetermined. The sample originates from a study of CD4 T cells in relation to SARS-CoV-2 and coronaviruses. On the study more broadly: A couple of subjects were Hispanic; patients were roughly 8 males and a handful of females.

CD4 enrichment then naive enrichment separated naive from memory CD4+ cells. The study's findings and limits: SARS-CoV-2-driven expansion was significantly weaker in crossreactive than monoreactive clones. Crossreactivity was assessed only for spike protein, not other viral proteins.

Assay used: immunoSEQ multiplex PCR; TCRdb lists only in-frame clones, some missing. The table has approximately 60,000 clones, about 90% seen once. The junction had 5 bases not matched to a gene; V was cut back by 4 bases and J by 4 bases. CDR3 length equals 16 residues. Germline CDR1 SGHNT, CDR2 YYREEE (reference sequence). The J gene is TRBJ2-1, the V gene TRBV5-4; 13 bases map to TRBD2. Material for sequencing was naive CD4+ T cells from PBMCs. Indicated subset: naive CD4+ T cells isolated by negative enrichment. The source of this sequence is an adult with COVID-19. The CDR3 DNA sequence: TGTGCCAGCAGCGTGACTAGCGGGGGGTATTACAATGAGCAGTTCTTC. It specifies CASSVTSGGYYNEQFF. Variable domain in full (rest from reference TRBV5-4 and TRBJ2-1): ETGVTQSPTHLIKTRGQQVTLRCSSQSGHNTVSWYQQALGQGPQFIFQYYREEENGRGNFPPRFSGLQFPNYSSELNVNALELDDSALYLCASSVTSGGYYNEQFFGPGTRLTVL.